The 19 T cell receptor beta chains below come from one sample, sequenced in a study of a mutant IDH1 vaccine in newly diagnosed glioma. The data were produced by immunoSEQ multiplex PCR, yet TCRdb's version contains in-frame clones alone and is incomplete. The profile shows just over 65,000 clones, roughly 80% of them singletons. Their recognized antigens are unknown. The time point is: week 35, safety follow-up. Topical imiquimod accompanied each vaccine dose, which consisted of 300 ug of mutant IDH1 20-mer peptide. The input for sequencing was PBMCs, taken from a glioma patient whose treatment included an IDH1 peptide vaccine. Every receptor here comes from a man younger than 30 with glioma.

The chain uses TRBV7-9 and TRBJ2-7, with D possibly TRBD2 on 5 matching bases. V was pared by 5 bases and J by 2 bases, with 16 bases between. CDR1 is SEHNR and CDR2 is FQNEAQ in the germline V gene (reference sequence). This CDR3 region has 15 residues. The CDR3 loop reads CASSHRKGVAYEQYF. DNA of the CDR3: TGTGCCAGCAGCCACCGGAAGGGAGTCGCCTACGAGCAGTACTTC. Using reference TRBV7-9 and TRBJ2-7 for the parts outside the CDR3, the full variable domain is DTGVSQNPRHKITKRGQNVTFRCDPISEHNRLYWYRQTLGQGPEFLTYFQNEAQLEKSRLLSDRFSAERPKGSFSTLEIQRTEQGDSAMYLCASSHRKGVAYEQYFGPGTRLTVT.

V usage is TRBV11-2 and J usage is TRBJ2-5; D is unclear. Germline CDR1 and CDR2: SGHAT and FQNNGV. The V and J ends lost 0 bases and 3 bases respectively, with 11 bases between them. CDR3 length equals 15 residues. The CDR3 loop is CASSLDRSLKETQYF. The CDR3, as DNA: TGTGCCAGCAGCTTAGATCGTAGCCTCAAAGAGACCCAGTACTTC.

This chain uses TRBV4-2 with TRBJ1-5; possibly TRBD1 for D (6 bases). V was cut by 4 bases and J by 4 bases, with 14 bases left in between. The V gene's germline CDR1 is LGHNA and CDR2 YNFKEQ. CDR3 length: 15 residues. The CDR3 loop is CASSPEGGRNQPQHF. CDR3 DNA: TGTGCCAGCAGCCCCGAGGGGGGAAGAAATCAGCCCCAGCATTTT.

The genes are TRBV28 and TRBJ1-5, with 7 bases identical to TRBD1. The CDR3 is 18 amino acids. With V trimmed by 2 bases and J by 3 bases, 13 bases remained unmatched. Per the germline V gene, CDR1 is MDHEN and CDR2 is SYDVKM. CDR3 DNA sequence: TGTGCCAGCAGTTTAGTAGGGGGCAGGGCCCTTTCCAATCAGCCCCAGCATTTT. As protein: CASSLVGGRALSNQPQHF.

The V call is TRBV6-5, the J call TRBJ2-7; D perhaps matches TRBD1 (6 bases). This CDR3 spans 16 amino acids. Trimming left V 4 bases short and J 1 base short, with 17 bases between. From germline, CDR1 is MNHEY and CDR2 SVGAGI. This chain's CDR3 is CASSFGQTRTSYEQYF. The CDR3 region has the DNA TGTGCCAGCAGTTTTGGACAGACACGGACTTCCTACGAGCAGTACTTC.

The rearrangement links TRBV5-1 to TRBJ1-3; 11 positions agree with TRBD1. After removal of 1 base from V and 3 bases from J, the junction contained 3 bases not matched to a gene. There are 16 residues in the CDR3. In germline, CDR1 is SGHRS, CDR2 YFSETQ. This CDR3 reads CASSLSGTGGGNTIYF. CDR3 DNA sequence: TGCGCCAGCAGCTTGAGTGGGACAGGGGGTGGAAACACCATATATTTT.

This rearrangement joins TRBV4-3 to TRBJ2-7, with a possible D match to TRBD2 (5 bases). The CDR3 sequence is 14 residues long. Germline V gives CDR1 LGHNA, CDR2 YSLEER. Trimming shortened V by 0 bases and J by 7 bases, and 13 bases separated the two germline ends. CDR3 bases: TGCGCCAGCAGCCAAGATCTTCGGGGATGGGAGCAGTACTTC. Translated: CASSQDLRGWEQYF.

CDR3 nucleotides: TGCGCCAGCAGCCAAGACGTCGTGGGCTTGGGAGAGACCCAGTACTTC. It codes for CASSQDVVGLGETQYF. V usage is TRBV4-1 and J usage is TRBJ2-5; no reliable D call. The CDR3 length is 16 residues. Germline-derived CDR1 and CDR2 are MGHRA and YSYEKL. The V end was cut by 0 bases, the J end by 4 bases, with 15 bases between.

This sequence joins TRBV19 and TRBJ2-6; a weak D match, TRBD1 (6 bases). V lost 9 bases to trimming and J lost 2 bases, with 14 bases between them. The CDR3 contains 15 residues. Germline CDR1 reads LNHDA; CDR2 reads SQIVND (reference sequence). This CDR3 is CASQIYRAGANVLTF. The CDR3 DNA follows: TGTGCCAGCCAGATATACAGGGCTGGGGCCAACGTCCTGACTTTC.

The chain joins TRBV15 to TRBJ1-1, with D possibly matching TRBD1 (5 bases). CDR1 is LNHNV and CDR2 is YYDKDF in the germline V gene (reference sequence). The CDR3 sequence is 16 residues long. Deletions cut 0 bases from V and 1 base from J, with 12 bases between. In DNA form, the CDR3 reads TGTGCCACCAGCAGAGATCCAGGGCGTACGAACACTGAAGCTTTCTTT. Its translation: CATSRDPGRTNTEAFF.

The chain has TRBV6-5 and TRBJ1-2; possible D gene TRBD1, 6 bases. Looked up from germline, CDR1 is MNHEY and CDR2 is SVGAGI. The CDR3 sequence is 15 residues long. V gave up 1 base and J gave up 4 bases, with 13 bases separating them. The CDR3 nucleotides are TGTGCCAGCAGTTACTTCGGGGGCTCGGGCTATGGCTACACCTTC. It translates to CASSYFGGSGYGYTF.

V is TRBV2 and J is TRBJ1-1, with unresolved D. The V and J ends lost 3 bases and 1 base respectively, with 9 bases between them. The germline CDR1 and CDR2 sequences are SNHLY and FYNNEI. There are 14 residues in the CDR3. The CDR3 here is CASSDEGGNTEAFF. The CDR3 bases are TGTGCCAGCAGTGACGAGGGTGGGAACACTGAAGCTTTCTTT. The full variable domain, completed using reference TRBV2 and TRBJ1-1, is EPEVTQTPSHQVTQMGQEVILRCVPISNHLYFYWYRQILGQKVEFLVSFYNNEISEKSEIFDDQFSVERPDGSNFTLKIRSTKLEDSAMYFCASSDEGGNTEAFFGQGTRLTVV.

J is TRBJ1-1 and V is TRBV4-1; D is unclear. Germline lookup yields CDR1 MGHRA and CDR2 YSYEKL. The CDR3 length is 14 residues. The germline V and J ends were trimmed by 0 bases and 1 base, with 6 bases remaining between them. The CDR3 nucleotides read TGCGCCAGCAGCCAAGACCACAAGAACACTGAAGCTTTCTTT. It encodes CASSQDHKNTEAFF.

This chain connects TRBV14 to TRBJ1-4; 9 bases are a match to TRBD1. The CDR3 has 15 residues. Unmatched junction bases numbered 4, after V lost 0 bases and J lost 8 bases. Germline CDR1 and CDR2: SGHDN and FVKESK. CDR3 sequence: CASSQDRDRDEKLFF. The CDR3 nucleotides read TGTGCCAGCAGCCAAGACCGGGACAGGGACGAAAAACTGTTTTTT.

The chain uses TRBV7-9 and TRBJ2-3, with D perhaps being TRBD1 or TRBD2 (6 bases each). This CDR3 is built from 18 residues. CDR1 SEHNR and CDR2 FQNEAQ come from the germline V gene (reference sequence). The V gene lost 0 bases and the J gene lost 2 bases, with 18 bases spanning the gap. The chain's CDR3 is CASSLATRGPYLTDTQYF. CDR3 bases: TGTGCCAGCAGCTTAGCTACCCGGGGGCCCTACCTCACAGATACGCAGTATTTT.

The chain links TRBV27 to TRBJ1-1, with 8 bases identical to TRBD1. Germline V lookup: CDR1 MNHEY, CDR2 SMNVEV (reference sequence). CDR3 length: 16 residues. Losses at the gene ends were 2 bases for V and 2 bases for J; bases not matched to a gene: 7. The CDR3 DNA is TGTGCCAGCAGTTTACACCAGGGGGCAGGAAACACTGAAGCTTTCTTT. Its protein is CASSLHQGAGNTEAFF.

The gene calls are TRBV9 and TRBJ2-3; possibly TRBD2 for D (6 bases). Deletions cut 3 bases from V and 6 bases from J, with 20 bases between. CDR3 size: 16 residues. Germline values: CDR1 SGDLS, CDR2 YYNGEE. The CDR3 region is CASSALGTPEVDTQYF. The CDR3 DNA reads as TGTGCCAGCAGCGCCCTCGGGACTCCCGAAGTTGATACGCAGTATTTT.

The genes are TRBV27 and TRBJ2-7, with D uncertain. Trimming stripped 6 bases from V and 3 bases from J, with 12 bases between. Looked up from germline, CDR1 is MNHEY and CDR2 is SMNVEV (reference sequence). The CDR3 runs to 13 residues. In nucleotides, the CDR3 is TGTGCCAGCAGATCCGGACGGTACTACGAGCAGTACTTC. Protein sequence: CASRSGRYYEQYF.

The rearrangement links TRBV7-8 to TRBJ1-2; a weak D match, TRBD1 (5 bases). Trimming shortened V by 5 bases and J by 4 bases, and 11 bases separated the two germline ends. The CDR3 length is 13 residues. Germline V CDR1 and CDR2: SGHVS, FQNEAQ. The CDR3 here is CASSLSGTYGYTF. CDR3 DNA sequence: TGTGCCAGCAGCCTGTCCGGGACCTATGGCTACACCTTC. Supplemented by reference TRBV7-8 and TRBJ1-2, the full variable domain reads GAGVSQSPRYKVAKRGQDVALRCDPISGHVSLFWYQQALGQGPEFLTYFQNEAQLDKSGLPSDRFFAERPEGSVSTLKIQRTQQEDSAVYLCASSLSGTYGYTFGSGTRLTVV.